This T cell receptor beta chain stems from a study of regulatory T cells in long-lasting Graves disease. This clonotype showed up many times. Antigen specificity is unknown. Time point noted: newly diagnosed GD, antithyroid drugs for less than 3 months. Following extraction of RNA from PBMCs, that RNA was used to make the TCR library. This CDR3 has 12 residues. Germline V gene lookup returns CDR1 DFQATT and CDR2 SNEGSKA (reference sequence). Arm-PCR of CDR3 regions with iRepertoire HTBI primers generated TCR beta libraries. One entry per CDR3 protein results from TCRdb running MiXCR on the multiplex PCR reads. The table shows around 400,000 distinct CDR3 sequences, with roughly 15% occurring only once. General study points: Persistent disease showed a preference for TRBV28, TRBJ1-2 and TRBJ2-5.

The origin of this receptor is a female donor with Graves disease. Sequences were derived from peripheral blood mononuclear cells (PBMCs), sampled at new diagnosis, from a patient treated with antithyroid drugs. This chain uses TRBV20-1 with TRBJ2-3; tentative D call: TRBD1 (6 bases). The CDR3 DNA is TGCAGCAAGGACAGCTCCACAGATACGCAGTATTTT. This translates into CSKDSSTDTQYF.